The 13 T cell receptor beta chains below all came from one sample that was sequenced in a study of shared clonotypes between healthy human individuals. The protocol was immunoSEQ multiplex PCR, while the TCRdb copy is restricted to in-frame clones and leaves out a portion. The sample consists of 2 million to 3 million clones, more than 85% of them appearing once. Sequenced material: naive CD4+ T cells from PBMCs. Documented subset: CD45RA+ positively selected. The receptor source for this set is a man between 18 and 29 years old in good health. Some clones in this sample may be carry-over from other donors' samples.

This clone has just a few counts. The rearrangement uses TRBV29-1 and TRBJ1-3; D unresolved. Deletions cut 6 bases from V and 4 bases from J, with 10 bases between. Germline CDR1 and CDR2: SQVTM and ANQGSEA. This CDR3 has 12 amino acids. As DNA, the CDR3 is TGCAGCGTCCCACCCGGGGGAAACACCATATATTTT. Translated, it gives CSVPPGGNTIYF.

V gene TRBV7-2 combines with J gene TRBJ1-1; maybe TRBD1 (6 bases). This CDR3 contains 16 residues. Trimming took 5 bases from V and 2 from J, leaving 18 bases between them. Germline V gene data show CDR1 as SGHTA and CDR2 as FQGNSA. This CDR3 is CASSVRAGATNTEAFF. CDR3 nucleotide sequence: TGTGCCAGCAGCGTTCGGGCAGGGGCTACTAACACTGAAGCTTTCTTT. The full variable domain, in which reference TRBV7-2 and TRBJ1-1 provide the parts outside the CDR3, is GAGVSQSPSNKVTEKGKDVELRCDPISGHTALYWYRQSLGQGLEFLIYFQGNSAPDKSGLPSDRFSAERTGGSVSTLTIQRTQQEDSAVYLCASSVRAGATNTEAFFGQGTRLTVV.

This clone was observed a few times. Here the CDR3 reads CASSLQPRTFSTEQYF. For the CDR3, the DNA is TGTGCCAGCAGTTTACAACCCCGGACATTCAGTACGGAGCAGTACTTC. The V call is TRBV28, the J call TRBJ2-7, with D possibly matching TRBD1 (5 bases). The CDR3 has 16 amino acids. Germline V gene lookup returns CDR1 MDHEN and CDR2 SYDVKM. V was clipped by 2 bases and J by 7 bases, with 21 bases between them.

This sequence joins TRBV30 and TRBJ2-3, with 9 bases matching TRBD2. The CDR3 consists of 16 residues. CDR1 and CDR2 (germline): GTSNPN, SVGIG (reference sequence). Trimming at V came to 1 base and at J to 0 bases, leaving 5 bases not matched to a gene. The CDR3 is CAWSEGTSPSTDTQYF. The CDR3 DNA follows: TGTGCCTGGAGTGAAGGGACTAGCCCAAGCACAGATACGCAGTATTTT.

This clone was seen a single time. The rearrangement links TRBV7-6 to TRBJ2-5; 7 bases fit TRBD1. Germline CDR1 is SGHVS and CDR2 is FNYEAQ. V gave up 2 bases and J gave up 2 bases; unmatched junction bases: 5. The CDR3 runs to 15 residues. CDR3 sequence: CASSLRRQGQETQYF. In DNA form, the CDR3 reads TGTGCCAGCAGCTTACGTCGACAGGGTCAAGAGACCCAGTACTTC.

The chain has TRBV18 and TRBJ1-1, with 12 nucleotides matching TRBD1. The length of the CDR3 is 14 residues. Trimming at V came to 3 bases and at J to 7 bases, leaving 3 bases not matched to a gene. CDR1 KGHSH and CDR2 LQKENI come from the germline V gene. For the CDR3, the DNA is TGTGCCAGCTCACCGAGGGACAGGGGGCATGAAGCTTTCTTT. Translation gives CASSPRDRGHEAFF.

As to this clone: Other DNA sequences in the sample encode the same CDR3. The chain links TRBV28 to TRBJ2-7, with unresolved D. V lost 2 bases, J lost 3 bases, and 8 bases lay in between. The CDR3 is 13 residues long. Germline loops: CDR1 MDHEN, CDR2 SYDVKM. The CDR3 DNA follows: TGTGCCAGCAGTTTAGGGTCCTACTACGAGCAGTACTTC. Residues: CASSLGSYYEQYF.

Written as DNA, the CDR3 is TGTGCCAGTAGTCCCCCCGGGACAGGAATCTACGAGCAGTACTTC. As protein: CASSPPGTGIYEQYF. The chain combines TRBV19 with TRBJ2-7, with 8 bases matching TRBD1. The germline V gene has CDR1 LNHDA and CDR2 SQIVND (reference sequence). The CDR3 has 15 residues. V lost 5 bases, J lost 3 bases, and 9 bases stayed unmatched.

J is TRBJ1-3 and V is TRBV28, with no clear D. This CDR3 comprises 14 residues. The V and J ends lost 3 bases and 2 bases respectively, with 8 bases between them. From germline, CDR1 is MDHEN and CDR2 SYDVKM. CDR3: CASSFLTAGNTIYF. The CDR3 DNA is TGTGCCAGCAGTTTTTTGACGGCTGGAAACACCATATATTTT.

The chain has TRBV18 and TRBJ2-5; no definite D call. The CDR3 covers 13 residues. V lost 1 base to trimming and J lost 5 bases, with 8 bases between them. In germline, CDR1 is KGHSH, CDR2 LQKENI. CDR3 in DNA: TGTGCCAGCTCACCACAAAGCGCGGAGACCCAGTACTTC. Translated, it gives CASSPQSAETQYF.

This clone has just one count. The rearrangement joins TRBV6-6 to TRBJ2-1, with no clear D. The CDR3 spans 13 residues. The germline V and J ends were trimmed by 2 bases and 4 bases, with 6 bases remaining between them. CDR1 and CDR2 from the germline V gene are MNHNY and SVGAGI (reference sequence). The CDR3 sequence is CASSYEPYNEQFF. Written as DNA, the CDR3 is TGTGCCAGCAGTTACGAGCCGTACAATGAGCAGTTCTTC.

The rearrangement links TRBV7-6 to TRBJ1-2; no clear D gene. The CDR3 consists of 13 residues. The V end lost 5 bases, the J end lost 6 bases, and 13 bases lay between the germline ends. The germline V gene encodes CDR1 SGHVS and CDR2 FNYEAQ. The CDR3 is CASSAAWQDGYTF. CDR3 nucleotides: TGTGCCAGCAGCGCAGCCTGGCAGGATGGCTACACCTTC.

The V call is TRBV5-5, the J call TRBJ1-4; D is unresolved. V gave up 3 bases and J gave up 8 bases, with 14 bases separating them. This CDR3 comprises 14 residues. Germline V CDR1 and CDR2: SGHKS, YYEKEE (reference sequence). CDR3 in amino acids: CASSSDPRKEKLFF. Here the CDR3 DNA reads TGTGCCAGCAGCTCTGACCCTCGTAAGGAAAAACTGTTTTTT.